The 32 T cell receptor beta chains below were found in one sample sequenced in a study of T cell responses to AZD1222 COVID-19 vaccine. TCRdb's table, derived via immunoSEQ multiplex PCR, lists solely in-frame clones and lacks some. This table has 130,000 to 150,000 clones, roughly 90% appearing once. The sequencing used peripheral blood, collected on day 0 of AZD1222 vaccination. These receptors were obtained from an adult in good health.

The chain uses TRBV29-1 and TRBJ1-1; no clear D. CDR1 SQVTM and CDR2 ANQGSEA come from the germline V gene. V lost 3 bases to trimming and J lost 5 bases, with 10 bases between them. The length of the CDR3 is 12 residues. This chain's CDR3 is CSVDYSGTEAFF. CDR3 nucleotides: TGCAGCGTTGATTATAGTGGAACTGAAGCTTTCTTT.

The chain recombines TRBV3-1 (or the pseudogene TRBV3-2) with TRBJ1-4; D remains unclear. With 0 bases removed from V and 7 bases from J, the gap between germline ends came to 12 bases. The CDR3 is 15 amino acids. Germline V gene sequence: CDR1 LGHDT, CDR2 YNNKEL (reference sequence). CDR3 nucleotide sequence: TGTGCCAGCAGCCAAGATATACGGTGGCGTGAAAAACTGTTTTTT. Amino acid sequence: CASSQDIRWREKLFF.

The chain combines TRBV10-3 with TRBJ1-3; 7 bases match TRBD1. The CDR3 spans 15 residues. Trimming at V came to 3 bases and at J to 0 bases, leaving 2 bases not matched to a gene. In germline, CDR1 is ENHRY, CDR2 SYGVKD. The CDR3 sequence: CAISDDRVSGNTIYF. In nucleotides, the CDR3 is TGTGCCATCAGTGACGACAGGGTCTCTGGAAACACCATATATTTT.

This clone showed up just once. V usage is TRBV5-5 and J usage is TRBJ2-1; D assignment may be TRBD1 or TRBD2 (6 bases each). The V end lost 4 bases, the J end lost 8 bases, and 22 bases lay between the germline ends. The CDR3 runs 16 residues. Germline CDR1 is SGHKS and CDR2 is YYEKEE (reference sequence). CDR3 sequence: CASSPTWGAVVHEQFF. The CDR3 nucleotides are TGTGCCAGCAGCCCGACGTGGGGGGCCGTGGTCCATGAGCAGTTCTTC.

This clone was seen only once. The chain links TRBV6-1 to TRBJ2-5; 11 nucleotides agree with TRBD2. Germline V gene sequence: CDR1 MNHNS, CDR2 SASEGT. The CDR3 runs to 16 residues. V lost 0 bases to trimming and J lost 2 bases; unmatched junction nucleotides: 2. CDR3: CASSEAVAGGQETQYF. CDR3 nucleotides: TGTGCCAGCAGTGAAGCGGTAGCGGGAGGGCAAGAGACCCAGTACTTC.

About this clone: A junction boundary mismatches the germline segment, possibly from a read error. This chain joins TRBV5-4 and TRBJ2-3; D gene unclear. CDR1 SGHNT and CDR2 YYREEE come from the germline V gene (reference sequence). This CDR3 is built from 13 residues. As DNA, the CDR3 is TGTGCCAGCAGTTTTTCGGGCACGGATACGCAGTATTTT. It translates to CASSFSGTDTQYF.

The chain has TRBV27 and TRBJ1-5, with a tentative D call TRBD1 (5 bases). The germline V gene encodes CDR1 MNHEY and CDR2 SMNVEV (reference sequence). V lost 6 bases, J lost 7 bases, and 19 bases lay in between. This CDR3 contains 15 residues. This CDR3 reads CASSSVGDAGQPQHF. In DNA, the CDR3 is TGTGCCAGCAGCTCCGTGGGGGACGCGGGACAGCCCCAGCATTTT.

The chain recombines TRBV27 with TRBJ1-5; D unclear. Per the germline V gene, CDR1 is MNHEY and CDR2 is SMNVEV (reference sequence). V dropped 6 bases and J dropped 3 bases, with 9 bases sitting between them. This CDR3 spans 13 amino acids. CDR3 residues: CASSYMYNQPQHF. The CDR3 DNA sequence: TGTGCCAGCAGCTATATGTACAATCAGCCCCAGCATTTT.

This chain joins TRBV21-1 and TRBJ1-1; the table's TRBD1 call for D was not verified on the DNA. TRBV21-1 is termed a pseudogene. This CDR3 has 17 residues. The CDR3 spells CASSTRYGTGAQTEAFF. The DNA for the CDR3 is TGTGCCAGCAGCACAAGATACGGGACAGGGGCCCAGACTGAAGCTTTCTTT.

This clone was found once. The V gene is TRBV6-2 or TRBV6-3, the J gene TRBJ1-6; no definite D call. The germline V gene has CDR1 MNHEY and CDR2 SVGEGT. Trimming cost V 4 bases and J 7 bases, with 8 bases left between them. The CDR3 has 13 amino acids. The CDR3 DNA sequence: TGTGCCAGCAGTTTCCCTTCCAATTCACCCCTCCACTTT. It specifies CASSFPSNSPLHF.

The chain carries TRBV4-2 and TRBJ2-7; 7 bases agree with TRBD2. The CDR3 is 16 residues long. Germline-derived CDR1 and CDR2 are LGHNA and YNFKEQ. V lost 4 bases to trimming and J lost 5 bases; unmatched junction nucleotides: 14. This CDR3 reads CASSLGTTSLIDEQYF. The CDR3 nucleotides read TGTGCCAGCAGCCTCGGGACTACCAGTTTAATTGACGAGCAGTACTTC.

The chain couples TRBV4-2 to TRBJ2-1; 9 bases align to TRBD1. Trimming removed 2 bases from V and 7 bases from J; junction bases left unmatched: 12. Germline V gene lookup returns CDR1 LGHNA and CDR2 YNFKEQ. The CDR3 extends over 17 amino acids. CDR3 bases: TGTGCCAGCAGCCAACGATGGGACAGGGTTGGTAGGAATGAGCAGTTCTTC. Residues: CASSQRWDRVGRNEQFF.

The rearrangement links TRBV11-2 to TRBJ1-4; D not certain. CDR1 is SGHAT, CDR2 FQNNGV, per germline. There are 13 residues in the CDR3. Trimming cost V 5 bases and J 11 bases, with 15 bases left between them. The CDR3 is CASSPSLSEKLFF. The CDR3 bases are TGTGCCAGCAGCCCCAGTCTATCCGAGAAACTGTTTTTT.

This chain joins TRBV14 and TRBJ2-1, with D perhaps TRBD1 or TRBD2 (5 bases each). There are 18 residues in the CDR3. Germline V gene data show CDR1 as SGHDN and CDR2 as FVKESK. V gave up 4 bases and J gave up 0 bases, with 19 bases separating them. The CDR3 nucleotides read TGTGCCAGCAGCCTACTCACCCGAGGGGTAAGCTCCTACAATGAGCAGTTCTTC. Translation gives CASSLLTRGVSSYNEQFF.

This clone showed up just a few times. The rearrangement uses TRBV7-2 and TRBJ1-2; 11 positions agree with TRBD1. This CDR3 spans 16 amino acids. Germline CDR1 and CDR2: SGHTA and FQGNSA. The trim removed 6 bases at V and 4 bases at J, leaving 10 bases unmatched. CDR3 sequence: CASSEDRGLVSYGYTF. The DNA for the CDR3 is TGTGCCAGCAGTGAGGACAGGGGGCTTGTGAGCTATGGCTACACCTTC. The variable domain in full, completed from reference TRBV7-2 and TRBJ1-2, reads GAGVSQSPSNKVTEKGKDVELRCDPISGHTALYWYRQSLGQGLEFLIYFQGNSAPDKSGLPSDRFSAERTGGSVSTLTIQRTQQEDSAVYLCASSEDRGLVSYGYTFGSGTRLTVV.

The rearrangement links TRBV27 to TRBJ2-1, with 11 positions matching TRBD2. CDR3 length equals 16 residues. Unmatched junction bases numbered 6, after V lost 3 bases and J lost 5 bases. Germline-derived CDR1 and CDR2 are MNHEY and SMNVEV (reference sequence). In nucleotides, the CDR3 is TGTGCCAGCAGTTTTAGCGGGAGGGCCATTAACAATGAGCAGTTCTTC. It is translated as CASSFSGRAINNEQFF.

The rearrangement links TRBV27 to TRBJ2-3; D ambiguous. This CDR3 spans 12 amino acids. CDR1 MNHEY and CDR2 SMNVEV come from the germline V gene (reference sequence). V dropped 6 bases and J dropped 6 bases, with 10 bases sitting between them. For the CDR3, the DNA is TGTGCCAGCAGCCCTTTGGGTGATACGCAGTATTTT. Amino acid sequence: CASSPLGDTQYF.

The rearrangement joins TRBV7-2 to TRBJ2-7, with TRBD1 as a possible D gene (5 bases). CDR1 is SGHTA, CDR2 FQGNSA, per germline. Deletions cut 0 bases from V and 5 bases from J, with 14 bases between. The CDR3 has 15 residues. CDR3 coding DNA: TGTGCCAGCAGCTTAGCGCAGGGCTCTACCCACGAGCAGTACTTC. Residues: CASSLAQGSTHEQYF.

This clone came up once. The chain couples TRBV19 to TRBJ1-5, with a possible D match to TRBD1 (6 bases). Germline CDR1 LNHDA, CDR2 SQIVND (reference sequence). The CDR3 covers 14 residues. V was trimmed by 2 bases and J by 6 bases, leaving 11 bases between them. CDR3 nucleotides: TGTGCCAGTAGTATATCAGGGGCCAGTCAGCCCCAGCATTTT. It specifies CASSISGASQPQHF.

The chain is built from TRBV10-3 and TRBJ2-3, with a tentative D call TRBD2 (5 bases). Germline lookup yields CDR1 ENHRY and CDR2 SYGVKD. V was shortened by 7 bases and J by 5 bases, with 13 bases between the two germline ends. This CDR3 comprises 13 residues. This CDR3 reads CAIKGLAQDTQYF. The CDR3 nucleotides are TGTGCCATCAAAGGGTTAGCGCAAGATACGCAGTATTTT.

V and J are TRBV6-2 or TRBV6-3 and TRBJ2-7, with D possibly being TRBD1 or TRBD2 (5 bases each). The CDR3 totals 13 residues. Between the trimmed V and J ends, which lost 6 bases and 3 bases, there was a span of 12 bases. Germline values: CDR1 MNHEY, CDR2 SVGEGT. In DNA form, the CDR3 reads TGTGCCAGCAGCTCCGGGACCTACTACGAGCAGTACTTC. It translates to CASSSGTYYEQYF.

The chain has TRBV12-3 or TRBV12-4 and TRBJ1-2, with D possibly TRBD1 on 5 matching bases. The CDR3 extends over 12 amino acids. Trimming took 3 bases from V and 10 from J, leaving 12 bases between them. In DNA form, the CDR3 reads TGTGCCAGCAGTTTTGCCAGGGCAGACTACACCTTC. Amino acids: CASSFARADYTF.

This sequence joins TRBV6-6 and TRBJ2-1; TRBD2 is a possible D gene (5 bases). The CDR3 has 13 amino acids. The ends were cut back, 6 bases at V and 4 bases at J, with 10 bases in the middle. CDR1 and CDR2 (germline): MNHNY, SVGAGI (reference sequence). CDR3 amino acids: CASRGSGYNEQFF. Written as DNA, the CDR3 is TGTGCCAGCAGGGGGTCGGGATACAATGAGCAGTTCTTC.

This chain joins TRBV9 and TRBJ2-3; maybe TRBD2 (5 bases). The CDR3 runs to 15 residues. The germline V gene encodes CDR1 SGDLS and CDR2 YYNGEE. The V end lost 4 bases, the J end lost 1 base, and 13 bases lay between the germline ends. CDR3 DNA sequence: TGTGCCAGCAGCCCTCTAGCCGGTGGCACAGATACGCAGTATTTT. It translates to CASSPLAGGTDTQYF.

This clone was observed a few times. V gene TRBV11-2 combines with J gene TRBJ1-1; D call uncertain. From germline, CDR1 is SGHAT and CDR2 FQNNGV. V gave up 1 base and J gave up 11 bases, with 14 bases separating them. This CDR3 has 13 residues. For the CDR3, the DNA is TGTGCCAGCAGCTTAGTGACATCCGCGGGGGCTTTCTTT. Its translation is CASSLVTSAGAFF.

The gene calls are TRBV25-1 and TRBJ1-6; no clear D. The germline gives CDR1 MGHDK, CDR2 SYGVNS. The CDR3 has 16 residues. V lost 7 bases, J lost 0 bases, and 13 bases lay in between. This CDR3 is CASNRDTSSYNSPLHF. The CDR3 DNA is TGTGCCAGCAACCGAGACACTAGCTCCTATAATTCACCCCTCCACTTT.

The rearrangement links TRBV2 to TRBJ1-1; D ambiguous. V shed 2 bases and J shed 6 bases, with 7 bases lying between them. CDR1 is SNHLY and CDR2 is FYNNEI in the germline V gene. The CDR3 extends over 12 amino acids. The CDR3 DNA reads as TGTGCCAGCAGTGAAATCGTCGCTGAAGCTTTCTTT. Its protein product is CASSEIVAEAFF.

V is TRBV7-9 and J is TRBJ2-5; D not resolved. The CDR3 runs to 15 residues. Germline V gene lookup returns CDR1 SEHNR and CDR2 FQNEAQ (reference sequence). Trimming removed 5 bases at V and 1 base at J, with 14 bases between. The CDR3 protein is CASSHPQTTQETQYF. The CDR3 DNA sequence: TGTGCCAGCAGCCACCCACAAACGACCCAAGAGACCCAGTACTTC.

This chain uses TRBV28 with TRBJ1-1, with a weak D call TRBD1 (6 bases). Per the germline V gene, CDR1 is MDHEN and CDR2 is SYDVKM. CDR3 length: 17 amino acids. V was clipped by 0 bases and J by 1 base, with 15 bases between them. CDR3 region: CASSLWTGRTRNTEAFF. CDR3 in DNA: TGTGCCAGCAGTTTATGGACAGGCAGAACACGGAACACTGAAGCTTTCTTT.

The chain carries TRBV11-3 and TRBJ1-2; the D is unclear. Trimming left V 0 bases short and J 8 bases short, with 19 bases between. The CDR3 runs 16 residues. Germline-derived CDR1 and CDR2 are SGHNT and YENEEA. CDR3 protein: CASSLDRDGTVSGYTF. CDR3 sequence (DNA): TGTGCCAGCAGCTTAGATCGGGATGGAACGGTTTCAGGCTACACCTTC.

V gene TRBV30 combines with J gene TRBJ1-5; D is possibly TRBD1 (5 bases). The CDR3 sequence is 14 residues long. CDR1 is GTSNPN, CDR2 SVGIG, per germline (reference sequence). V was clipped by 2 bases and J by 1 base, with 9 bases between them. The CDR3 here is CAWSSGLSNQPQHF. The CDR3 DNA follows: TGTGCCTGGAGTTCGGGACTCAGCAATCAGCCCCAGCATTTT. Complete variable domain (other parts from reference TRBV30 and TRBJ1-5): SQTIHQWPATLVQPVGSPLSLECTVEGTSNPNLYWYRQAAGRGLQLLFYSVGIGQISSEVPQNLSASRPQDRQFILSSKKLLLSDSGFYLCAWSSGLSNQPQHFGDGTRLSIL.

The rearrangement uses TRBV6-5 and TRBJ2-2; 10 bases fit TRBD1. J was trimmed by 4 bases and V by 6 bases; bases with no gene match: 5. The CDR3 is made up of 15 amino acids. Germline-derived CDR1 and CDR2 are MNHEY and SVGAGI. CDR3 DNA sequence: TGTGCCAGCAGACGACAGGGGGCGACCACCGGGGAGCTGTTTTTT. It is translated as CASRRQGATTGELFF.